This TCR beta chain was profiled in a study of OX40 agonist ivuxolimab in advanced cancers. Study overall: Age averaged around 58 years (range about 23 to 80), and around 87% were male. General observations from the study: Not determined was the antigen specificity of the expanded peripheral T cells.

This clone was seen a handful of times. Its antigen is still unknown. Enrollment shut out patients with autoimmune disease history or systemic immunosuppression. TCRdb's table, derived via immunoSEQ multiplex PCR, lists solely in-frame clones and lacks some. The sample includes tens of thousands of clones, 84% seen only once; the top ten take 4.4%. Germline V gene data show CDR1 as SGHDT and CDR2 as YYEEEE. Trimming took off 3 bases at V and 6 bases at J, with 15 bases between the two ends. The CDR3 loop spans 15 amino acids. The TCR comes from an adult with an advanced solid tumor such as melanoma, head and neck, liver or kidney cancer. The chain combines TRBV5-6 with TRBJ2-2, with D possibly matching TRBD2 (7 bases). Sample: CD4+ or CD8+ T cells sorted from blood, taken in a trial of the OX40 agonist ivuxolimab. CDR3 sequence: CASSSWGGAPGELFF. CDR3 bases: TGTGCCAGCAGCTCATGGGGGGGGGCCCCCGGGGAGCTGTTTTTT.